Detailed here is one T cell receptor (beta chain). Its antigen is still unknown. CD8 cells classed as naive were CD45RO-negative and positively selected for CCR7, excluding terminally differentiated effector memory CD45RA+ cells. The entry originates in a study of shared clonotypes between healthy human individuals. Study-wide points: A generally larger estimated richness was seen in naive subsets than in memory subsets.

The CDR3 has 12 amino acids. Trimming shortened V by 4 bases and J by 1 base, and 4 bases separated the two germline ends. Germline CDR1 reads LGHNA; CDR2 reads YNFKEQ. Assay used: immunoSEQ multiplex PCR; TCRdb lists only in-frame clones, some missing. The sample has hundreds of thousands of clones, 90% to 95% seen once. What was sequenced was naive CD8+ T cells sorted from blood. The chain combines TRBV4-2 with TRBJ1-1; D is undetermined. The receptor's source is a woman aged 25 to 39 in good health. CDR3 bases: TGTGCCAGCAGCCCGGAGAACACTGAAGCTTTCTTT. Encoded protein: CASSPENTEAFF.